This TCR beta chain was profiled in a study of T cells in women clearing cervical HPV infection. The study, taken as a whole, reports: It is unknown whether associations predate infection; no effector/memory or HPV-specific sorting. TRBV6-7 relative abundance averaged about 0.11% in cases and 0.15% to 0.2% in controls.

About this clone itself: Its target is unknown. The read terminates 3 residues ahead of where the CDR3 ends, so the germline J gene completes it.

V shed 2 bases and J shed 3 bases, with 7 bases lying between them. The germline V gene has CDR1 MNHNS and CDR2 SASEGT. The CDR3 covers 13 residues. Average input was 1200 ng genomic DNA for immunoSEQ TCR beta CDR3 amplification. The assay was immunoSEQ multiplex PCR, and TCRdb's table has in-frame clones only and misses some. The table lists roughly 48,000 clones. Sequencing input: blood buffy coat. This receptor was taken from a woman between 18 and 70 years old with a cervical HPV16 infection that either progressed to CIN3+ or cleared (not recorded which). The chain employs TRBV6-1 and TRBJ1-1; D remains unclear. CDR3 in amino acids: CASSEIVDTEAFF. Incomplete CDR3 DNA: TGTGCCAGCAGTGAAATAGTGGACACTGAA.